The 25 T cell receptor beta chains reported below all come from one sample, sequenced in a study of cytomegalovirus exposure and HLA in healthy donors. The primer mix had 60 Vbeta and 13 Jbeta primers. This table comes from immunoSEQ multiplex PCR, and its TCRdb copy is limited to in-frame clones, with some not included. The table lists about 160,000 clones, roughly 87% of them singletons. The sample was PBMCs. Receptor source: a girl between 10 and 17 years old in good health and CMV-seropositive.

The chain couples TRBV7-6 to TRBJ1-1; D might be TRBD1 (6 bases). CDR1 SGHVS and CDR2 FNYEAQ come from the germline V gene. CDR3 size: 18 residues. Trimming stripped 1 base from V and 3 bases from J, with 21 bases between. CDR3: CASSLVAPAGGGDTEAFF. The CDR3 region has the DNA TGTGCCAGCAGCTTAGTGGCCCCCGCGGGAGGGGGGGACACTGAAGCTTTCTTT. Based on the CDR3 plus reference TRBV7-6 and TRBJ1-1, the full variable domain is GAGVSQSPRYKVTKRGQDVALRCDPISGHVSLYWYRQALGQGPEFLTYFNYEAQQDKSGLPNDRFSAERPEGSISTLTIQRTEQRDSAMYRCASSLVAPAGGGDTEAFFGQGTRLTVV.

The chain joins TRBV5-6 to TRBJ2-4; D may be TRBD2 (6 bases). The length of the CDR3 is 14 residues. Germline-derived CDR1 and CDR2 are SGHDT and YYEEEE. With 3 bases removed from V and 8 bases from J, the gap between germline ends came to 15 bases. The CDR3 here is CASSSGLGGDIQYF. DNA for the CDR3: TGTGCCAGCAGCTCCGGACTCGGCGGGGACATTCAGTACTTC.

This clone was seen only once. V and J are TRBV7-9 and TRBJ2-7; D gene ambiguous. The ends were cut back, 1 base at V and 6 bases at J, with 7 bases in the middle. The CDR3 loop spans 12 amino acids. In germline, CDR1 is SEHNR, CDR2 FQNEAQ (reference sequence). The CDR3 nucleotides read TGTGCCAGCAGCTTAGACGGCGGCGAGCAGTACTTC. It yields the protein CASSLDGGEQYF.

The chain couples TRBV7-6 to TRBJ2-5; the match to TRBD1 covers 7 bases. The CDR3 length is 15 residues. Germline V gene sequence: CDR1 SGHVS, CDR2 FNYEAQ. The V and J ends lost 5 bases and 2 bases, in that order; junction bases with no gene match: 8. CDR3 region: CASSPGTVAQETQYF. DNA of the CDR3: TGTGCCAGCAGCCCAGGGACAGTAGCTCAAGAGACCCAGTACTTC.

The V gene is TRBV10-2, the J gene TRBJ1-2; TRBD1 aligns across 7 bases. The CDR3 length is 13 residues. The V segment lost 3 bases and the J segment 8 bases; nucleotides outside the gene matches: 6. CDR1 is WSHSY, CDR2 SAAADI, per germline. CDR3 nucleotides: TGCGCCAGCAGTGAAAGGGGGCGAGACGGCTACACCTTC. This sequence encodes CASSERGRDGYTF.

This chain links TRBV7-9 with TRBJ2-7; the match to TRBD2 covers 7 bases. Per the germline V gene, CDR1 is SEHNR and CDR2 is FQNEAQ (reference sequence). This CDR3 contains 16 residues. V dropped 1 base and J dropped 0; count of bases not matched to a gene: 6. Here the CDR3 reads CASSLVAGGSSYEQYF. Here the CDR3 DNA reads TGTGCCAGCAGCTTAGTAGCGGGTGGGAGCTCCTACGAGCAGTACTTC.

The chain is built from TRBV10-3 and TRBJ2-5; TRBD1 matches 10 bases. The CDR3 runs 16 residues. V dropped 0 bases and J dropped 5; count of bases not matched to a gene: 6. The germline CDR1 and CDR2 sequences are ENHRY and SYGVKD. CDR3 bases: TGTGCCATCAGTGAGTCTCAGACAGGGGGCCGGGAGACCCAGTACTTC. Amino acid sequence: CAISESQTGGRETQYF.

This rearrangement joins TRBV27 to TRBJ1-2; D unresolved. Germline assignment: CDR1 MNHEY and CDR2 SMNVEV (reference sequence). The CDR3 contains 14 residues. Trimming took 0 bases from V and 8 from J, leaving 13 bases between them. The CDR3 here is CASSLSAGSWGYTF. Here the CDR3 DNA reads TGTGCCAGCAGTTTATCGGCAGGTTCTTGGGGCTACACCTTC.

A remark on this clone: This same CDR3 is encoded by further DNA sequences in the sample. The J gene is TRBJ2-3, the V gene TRBV5-1, with TRBD2 matching over 13 bases. This CDR3 is 16 amino acids long. V shed 4 bases and J 4 bases; nucleotides not matched to a gene: 6. CDR1 and CDR2 (germline): SGHRS, YFSETQ. DNA for the CDR3: TGCGCCAGCAGCAGCGGACTAGCGGGAGTTTCAGATACGCAGTATTTT. As protein: CASSSGLAGVSDTQYF.

V gene TRBV25-1 combines with J gene TRBJ1-4; no firm D call. Trimming took off 0 bases at V and 0 bases at J, with 14 bases between the two ends. Germline CDR1 and CDR2: MGHDK and SYGVNS. The CDR3 is made up of 18 amino acids. The CDR3 region is CASSEYLAGPATNEKLFF. CDR3 sequence (DNA): TGTGCCAGCAGTGAATATCTGGCGGGCCCCGCAACTAATGAAAAACTGTTTTTT.

The chain joins TRBV5-4 to TRBJ1-1; possible D gene TRBD1, 6 bases. CDR3 size: 14 residues. Germline lookup yields CDR1 SGHNT and CDR2 YYREEE (reference sequence). V was cut by 4 bases and J by 0 bases, with 10 bases left in between. The CDR3 reads CASSQDSLNTEAFF. CDR3 bases: TGTGCCAGCAGCCAGGACAGCCTGAACACTGAAGCTTTCTTT.

The rearrangement links TRBV6-5 to TRBJ1-1; D perhaps matches TRBD1 (6 bases). V shed 2 bases and J shed 8 bases, with 15 bases lying between them. The CDR3 is made up of 14 amino acids. Germline loops: CDR1 MNHEY, CDR2 SVGAGI. CDR3 residues: CASSYLSQGKEAFF. The CDR3 DNA reads as TGTGCCAGCAGTTACCTGTCACAGGGAAAGGAAGCTTTCTTT.

The V call is TRBV5-6, the J call TRBJ2-1, with 9 bases matching TRBD1. The CDR3 totals 15 residues. V shed 4 bases, J shed 7 bases, and the junction held 9 bases outside the gene matches. Looked up from germline, CDR1 is SGHDT and CDR2 is YYEEEE. The CDR3 nucleotides are TGTGCCAGCAGCGGGGGGGGACAGGGTGGGAATGAGCAGTTCTTC. Protein: CASSGGGQGGNEQFF.

The rearrangement uses TRBV6-6 and TRBJ1-4; D is uncertain. The CDR3 sequence is 13 residues long. Germline lookup yields CDR1 MNHNY and CDR2 SVGAGI (reference sequence). Deletions cut 0 bases from V and 4 bases from J, with 3 bases between. The CDR3 sequence: CASSYSSNEKLFF. CDR3 DNA: TGTGCCAGCAGTTACTCCAGTAATGAAAAACTGTTTTTT.

J is TRBJ1-4 and V is TRBV19; 7 bases line up with TRBD1. This CDR3 is 16 amino acids long. CDR1 and CDR2 from the germline V gene are LNHDA and SQIVND (reference sequence). Trimming took 4 bases from V and 4 from J; bases not matched to a gene: 9. In DNA form, the CDR3 reads TGTGCCAGTAGTAGACCGAGGGGGCGCATTAATGAAAAACTGTTTTTT. Translation: CASSRPRGRINEKLFF.

The chain has TRBV19 and TRBJ1-2; D call uncertain. Trimming took 5 bases from V and 6 from J, leaving 16 bases between them. CDR1 LNHDA and CDR2 SQIVND come from the germline V gene (reference sequence). The CDR3 loop spans 14 amino acids. CDR3 nucleotides: TGTGCCAGTAGTCGGGATGCCCGCCCCGATGGCTACACCTTC. Amino acids: CASSRDARPDGYTF.

Details on this clone: In the same sample, other DNA sequences code for this CDR3. The chain links TRBV6-6 to TRBJ1-1; D ambiguous. V lost 3 bases to trimming and J lost 2 bases, with 7 bases between them. From germline, CDR1 is MNHNY and CDR2 SVGAGI (reference sequence). The CDR3 contains 13 residues. CDR3 loop: CASSYFTNTEAFF. The DNA for the CDR3 is TGTGCCAGCAGTTATTTTACTAACACTGAAGCTTTCTTT.

About this clone itself: Lacking the conserved final phenylalanine or tryptophan, this CDR3 likely reflects a read error. The chain links TRBV4-1 to TRBJ1-2, with 7 positions matching TRBD1. CDR1 is MGHRA and CDR2 is YSYEKL in the germline V gene. The CDR3 length is 17 residues. Losses at the gene ends were 2 bases for V and 4 bases for J; bases not matched to a gene: 13. The CDR3 region has the DNA TGCGCCAGCAGCCAAACGCAAGCACCGGGACAGACCTATGGCTACACCCTC. It encodes CASSQTQAPGQTYGYTL.

The chain uses TRBV30 and TRBJ2-1; D call uncertain. Germline CDR1 and CDR2: GTSNPN and SVGIG (reference sequence). V lost 0 bases and J lost 5, with 8 bases in between. This CDR3 has 13 amino acids. CDR3 loop: CAWSVLENNEQFF. In DNA, the CDR3 is TGTGCCTGGAGTGTACTTGAGAACAATGAGCAGTTCTTC.

The chain couples TRBV28 to TRBJ2-7; 9 bases align to TRBD2. V lost 7 bases to trimming and J lost 7 bases; unmatched junction nucleotides: 14. This CDR3 has 15 residues. Germline lookup yields CDR1 MDHEN and CDR2 SYDVKM. CDR3 sequence: CASTLLVAGVGEQYF. The CDR3 DNA follows: TGTGCCAGCACCCTGCTGGTAGCGGGAGTAGGTGAGCAGTACTTC.

The chain is built from TRBV20-1 and TRBJ2-7, with TRBD2 as a possible D gene (6 bases). V was shortened by 6 bases and J by 7 bases, with 13 bases between the two germline ends. The CDR3 length is 11 residues. Germline V gene lookup returns CDR1 DFQATT and CDR2 SNEGSKA (reference sequence). The CDR3 region is CSAGGLREQYF. The DNA for the CDR3 is TGCAGTGCGGGGGGACTGAGGGAGCAGTACTTC.

V gene TRBV6-5 combines with J gene TRBJ1-5; no firm D call. CDR3 length: 15 amino acids. Germline assignment: CDR1 MNHEY and CDR2 SVGAGI. V lost 6 bases and J lost 0, with 12 bases in between. Here the CDR3 DNA reads TGTGCCAGCAGCGAGCGCGGATTTAGCAATCAGCCCCAGCATTTT. Amino acids: CASSERGFSNQPQHF.

The chain employs TRBV5-4 and TRBJ2-2, with TRBD2 matching over 11 bases. The junction had 8 bases not matched to a gene; V was cut back by 1 base and J by 6 bases. This CDR3 has 17 residues. From germline, CDR1 is SGHNT and CDR2 YYREEE (reference sequence). The DNA for the CDR3 is TGTGCCAGCAGCTTGAACCTAGCGGGAGGATTCGCCGGGGAGCTGTTTTTT. Translating it yields CASSLNLAGGFAGELFF.

This rearrangement joins TRBV6-1 to TRBJ2-2; 8 nucleotides align to TRBD2. CDR3 size: 15 residues. Losses at the gene ends were 6 bases for V and 4 bases for J; bases not matched to a gene: 7. Germline loops: CDR1 MNHNS, CDR2 SASEGT. The DNA of the CDR3 is TGTGCCAGCAGACCCGGGACTAGGTTCACCGGGGAGCTGTTTTTT. Amino acids: CASRPGTRFTGELFF.

This clone occurred once. The V call is TRBV5-6, the J call TRBJ2-3, with D perhaps matching TRBD2 (5 bases). The CDR3 is made up of 13 amino acids. CDR1 and CDR2 (germline): SGHDT, YYEEEE. Trimming pared 5 bases from V and 3 bases from J, leaving 10 bases between. The CDR3 sequence is CASRIPGTDTQYF. As DNA, the CDR3 is TGTGCCAGCAGAATCCCGGGGACAGATACGCAGTATTTT.